The 30 T cell receptor beta chains given below trace back to one sample, sequenced in a study of blood T cell repertoires in COVID-19. Generated by immunoSEQ multiplex PCR, the TCRdb table keeps only in-frame clones and is missing some. The data contain over 120,000 clones, 84% of them singletons. The material sequenced was peripheral blood. The receptors derive from a human donor in a cohort sampled during active COVID-19.

This sequence joins TRBV5-1 and TRBJ2-5, with 14 bases that match TRBD2. The CDR3 totals 15 residues. V was pared by 4 bases and J by 5 bases, with 4 bases of the junction left unmatched. Germline CDR1 and CDR2: SGHRS and YFSETQ. Here the CDR3 DNA reads TGCGCCAGCAGCGCGACTAGCGGGGGGGCGGAGACCCAGTACTTC. This sequence encodes CASSATSGGAETQYF. Full variable domain (missing parts from reference TRBV5-1 and TRBJ2-5): KAGVTQTPRYLIKTRGQQVTLSCSPISGHRSVSWYQQTPGQGLQFLFEYFSETQRNKGNFPGRFSGRQFSNSRSEMNVSTLELGDSALYLCASSATSGGAETQYFGPGTRLLVL.

Ten or more counts support this clone. V usage is TRBV2 and J usage is TRBJ1-2; TRBD1 matches at 8 bases. The CDR3 is made up of 15 amino acids. V lost 5 bases, J lost 3 bases, and 8 bases stayed unmatched. Germline V gives CDR1 SNHLY, CDR2 FYNNEI. The CDR3, as DNA: TGTGCCAGCAGTTGGGTTCCAGGGGGCGACTATGGCTACACCTTC. Its protein product is CASSWVPGGDYGYTF.

The V gene is TRBV18, the J gene TRBJ1-1, with unresolved D. This CDR3 contains 13 residues. Germline V gene data show CDR1 as KGHSH and CDR2 as LQKENI. The V and J ends lost 3 bases and 7 bases respectively, with 12 bases between them. The CDR3 protein is CASSPTREVEAFF. CDR3 in DNA: TGTGCCAGCTCACCCACCCGGGAGGTTGAAGCTTTCTTT.

The rearrangement uses TRBV19 and TRBJ1-6; unclear D gene. The germline CDR1 and CDR2 sequences are LNHDA and SQIVND (reference sequence). The CDR3 covers 16 residues. The germline V and J ends were trimmed by 3 bases and 7 bases, with 16 bases remaining between them. DNA of the CDR3: TGTGCCAGTAGTATTGGCCGAAACATGGCAAATTCACCCCTCCACTTT. It codes for CASSIGRNMANSPLHF.

About this clone: One end of the junction is discordant with germline, which a read error may explain. In DNA form, the CDR3 reads TGTGCCAGCTCCCGGGACACTACTGAAAAACTGTTTTTT. Its translation is CASSRDTTEKLFF. The V gene is TRBV18, the J gene TRBJ1-4, with TRBD1 as a possible D gene (6 bases). From germline, CDR1 is KGHSH and CDR2 LQKENI. This CDR3 contains 13 residues.

The V gene is TRBV6-2 or TRBV6-3, the J gene TRBJ1-5; 7 bases are a match to TRBD1. In germline, CDR1 is MNHEY, CDR2 SVGEGT. The CDR3 is made up of 15 amino acids. V dropped 2 bases and J dropped 3; count of bases not matched to a gene: 4. The CDR3 nucleotides read TGTGCCAGCAGTTACGGAGGGGGCGTCAATCAGCCCCAGCATTTT. This gives the protein CASSYGGGVNQPQHF.

This chain uses TRBV7-2 with TRBJ1-1, with TRBD1 as a possible D gene (5 bases). Trimming shortened V by 1 base and J by 7 bases, and 16 bases separated the two germline ends. This CDR3 has 15 residues. Germline-derived CDR1 and CDR2 are SGHTA and FQGNSA. The CDR3 loop is CASSLGGGPGFEAFF. Written as DNA, the CDR3 is TGTGCCAGCAGCTTAGGCGGGGGTCCCGGTTTTGAAGCTTTCTTT.

This clone was found a few times. This sequence joins TRBV19 and TRBJ1-1; D gene uncertain. Per germline, CDR1 LNHDA and CDR2 SQIVND (reference sequence). V lost 1 base and J lost 2, with 8 bases in between. The CDR3 runs to 14 residues. CDR3 in amino acids: CASSIGRVNTEAFF. CDR3 bases: TGTGCCAGTAGTATAGGGCGGGTTAACACTGAAGCTTTCTTT.

This chain uses TRBV19 with TRBJ2-7, with 9 positions matching TRBD2. The germline CDR1 and CDR2 sequences are LNHDA and SQIVND (reference sequence). The junction had 2 bases not matched to a gene; V was cut back by 1 base and J by 1 base. This CDR3 has 15 residues. The CDR3 here is CASSIGLAGSYEQYF. The CDR3, as DNA: TGTGCCAGTAGTATAGGGCTAGCGGGGTCCTACGAGCAGTACTTC. Looking up the rest from reference TRBV19 and TRBJ2-7 gives the full variable domain: DGGITQSPKYLFRKEGQNVTLSCEQNLNHDAMYWYRQDPGQGLRLIYYSQIVNDFQKGDIAEGYSVSREKKESFPLTVTSAQKNPTAFYLCASSIGLAGSYEQYFGPGTRLTVT.

The chain carries TRBV19 and TRBJ2-5; no clear D. V was trimmed by 10 bases and J by 5 bases, leaving 23 bases between them. Germline V CDR1 and CDR2: LNHDA, SQIVND (reference sequence). CDR3 length: 15 amino acids. The CDR3 reads CATTKPQFPLETQYF. Written as DNA, the CDR3 is TGTGCCACCACCAAACCCCAGTTCCCGCTGGAGACCCAGTACTTC. The full variable domain, with the rest looked up from reference TRBV19 and TRBJ2-5, is DGGITQSPKYLFRKEGQNVTLSCEQNLNHDAMYWYRQDPGQGLRLIYYSQIVNDFQKGDIAEGYSVSREKKESFPLTVTSAQKNPTAFYLCATTKPQFPLETQYFGPGTRLLVL.

This rearrangement joins TRBV24-1 to TRBJ1-5, with D unresolved. Trimming removed 4 bases at V and 3 bases at J, with 3 bases between. In germline, CDR1 is KGHDR, CDR2 SFDVKD. This CDR3 has 12 residues. CDR3 amino acids: CATSDVNQPQHF. The CDR3 DNA sequence: TGTGCCACCAGTGACGTCAATCAGCCCCAGCATTTT.

This clone was recorded only once. This chain connects TRBV7-9 to TRBJ2-6; TRBD2 matches 8 bases. CDR3 length: 18 amino acids. The V and J ends lost 5 bases and 0 bases, in that order; junction bases with no gene match: 9. Germline values: CDR1 SEHNR, CDR2 FQNEAQ (reference sequence). The CDR3 nucleotides read TGTGCCAGCAGCCTCGTGGGTAGCGGGGCCTCTGGGGCCAACGTCCTGACTTTC. Its protein product is CASSLVGSGASGANVLTF.

This chain links TRBV11-3 with TRBJ2-1, with D maybe TRBD1 (6 bases). The germline gives CDR1 SGHNT, CDR2 YENEEA. The CDR3 has 14 residues. With 5 bases removed from V and 8 bases from J, the gap between germline ends came to 16 bases. The CDR3 nucleotides read TGTGCCAGCAGCCTCTCGTTAGGGGGAGATGAGCAGTTCTTC. This gives the protein CASSLSLGGDEQFF.

The J gene is TRBJ2-1, the V gene TRBV29-1; TRBD2 agrees at 12 bases. Germline V gives CDR1 SQVTM, CDR2 ANQGSEA. Trimming at V came to 7 bases and at J to 3 bases, leaving 10 bases not matched to a gene. CDR3 length equals 16 residues. The CDR3 is CSAEGPSGGVYNEQFF. In DNA, the CDR3 is TGCAGCGCAGAAGGACCTAGCGGGGGGGTCTACAATGAGCAGTTCTTC.

The chain employs TRBV7-2 and TRBJ2-5, with 9 bases lining up with TRBD2. V dropped 3 bases and J dropped 4; count of bases not matched to a gene: 3. The CDR3 has 14 residues. The germline V gene has CDR1 SGHTA and CDR2 FQGNSA. This chain's CDR3 is CASSFSGRRETQYF. The DNA for the CDR3 is TGTGCCAGCAGCTTTAGCGGGAGAAGAGAGACCCAGTACTTC.

The rearrangement links TRBV5-8 to TRBJ1-2; TRBD1 aligns across 9 bases. This CDR3 is built from 14 residues. V dropped 4 bases and J dropped 7; count of bases not matched to a gene: 8. From germline, CDR1 is SGHTS and CDR2 YDEGEE. CDR3 nucleotide sequence: TGTGCCAGCAGCCCCCTGGACAGGGGAGGTGGCTACACCTTC. Translated: CASSPLDRGGGYTF. The full variable domain, completed using reference TRBV5-8 and TRBJ1-2, is EAGVTQSPTHLIKTRGQQATLRCSPISGHTSVYWYQQALGLGLQFLLWYDEGEERNRGNFPPRFSGRQFPNYSSELNVNALELEDSALYLCASSPLDRGGGYTFGSGTRLTVV.

This clone was recorded a few times. The V gene is TRBV7-2, the J gene TRBJ1-2, with 10 bases aligning to TRBD1. The germline V gene encodes CDR1 SGHTA and CDR2 FQGNSA. This CDR3 has 14 amino acids. The ends lost 4 bases at V and 8 bases at J; junction bases unmatched: 7. CDR3 nucleotide sequence: TGTGCCAGCAGCTCAGACAGGGGGCGACTGGGCTACACCTTC. Amino acid sequence: CASSSDRGRLGYTF.

The V call is TRBV2, the J call TRBJ2-7; D might be TRBD1 (7 bases). Germline loops: CDR1 SNHLY, CDR2 FYNNEI. The CDR3 runs to 13 residues. V lost 8 bases to trimming and J lost 4 bases, with 15 bases between them. The CDR3 bases are TGTGCCAGCGGAGGGGACAGTACTTACGAGCAGTACTTC. Its translation: CASGGDSTYEQYF.

This clone was found once. V is TRBV24-1 and J is TRBJ2-1; a weak D match, TRBD2 (5 bases). CDR3 length: 13 residues. The germline V gene encodes CDR1 KGHDR and CDR2 SFDVKD. V shed 7 bases and J shed 6 bases, with 12 bases lying between them. CDR3: CATRADEGNEQFF. The CDR3 coding sequence is TGTGCCACCAGGGCCGACGAGGGCAATGAGCAGTTCTTC.

This chain joins TRBV18 and TRBJ1-5, with D maybe TRBD1 (5 bases). The CDR3 length is 15 residues. Germline lookup yields CDR1 KGHSH and CDR2 LQKENI. Trimming removed 6 bases from V and 2 bases from J, with 14 bases in between. The DNA of the CDR3 is TGTGCCAGCTCCACTGACAGAATTGGCAATCAGCCCCAGCATTTT. Translating gives CASSTDRIGNQPQHF.

This clone was observed once. This chain links TRBV12-5 with TRBJ2-2; 10 bases are shared with TRBD1. Germline-derived CDR1 and CDR2 are LGHNT and FRNRAP. The CDR3 loop spans 16 amino acids. V lost 5 bases to trimming and J lost 2 bases; unmatched junction nucleotides: 5. The CDR3 sequence: CASGPWTGGNTGELFF. The CDR3 coding sequence is TGTGCTAGTGGTCCCTGGACAGGGGGAAACACCGGGGAGCTGTTTTTT.

The V gene is TRBV11-2, the J gene TRBJ1-1; TRBD1 agrees at 7 bases. Germline lookup yields CDR1 SGHAT and CDR2 FQNNGV. The CDR3 covers 14 residues. With 1 base clipped from V and 6 bases from J, the junction kept 5 bases outside the gene matches. The CDR3 loop is CASSLAQGGAEAFF. The CDR3 DNA reads TGTGCCAGCAGCTTAGCGCAGGGGGGCGCTGAAGCTTTCTTT.

The chain combines TRBV12-3 or TRBV12-4 with TRBJ1-1; D is unclear. The CDR3 has 13 amino acids. The ends were cut back, 6 bases at V and 1 base at J, with 9 bases in the middle. The CDR3 region has the DNA TGTGCCAGCAGGCGAACCGGGAACACTGAAGCTTTCTTT. It codes for CASRRTGNTEAFF.

This chain links TRBV30 with TRBJ1-2, with no clear D. CDR1 GTSNPN and CDR2 SVGIG come from the germline V gene (reference sequence). There are 14 residues in the CDR3. V was shortened by 5 bases and J by 0 bases, with 13 bases between the two germline ends. The CDR3 spells CAWVGGQANYGYTF. The CDR3 DNA reads TGTGCCTGGGTGGGAGGGCAAGCTAACTATGGCTACACCTTC.

The CDR3 region has the DNA TGCGCCAGCAGCCGTAGGAGGGGCGGCGGTCGGGAGGGGGAGACCCAGTACTTC. Amino acids: CASSRRRGGGREGETQYF. The rearrangement links TRBV5-1 to TRBJ2-5; TRBD2 matches 8 bases. The CDR3 is 18 residues long. V shed 4 bases and J 5 bases; nucleotides not matched to a gene: 19. The germline V gene has CDR1 SGHRS and CDR2 YFSETQ.

The V call is TRBV12-3 or TRBV12-4, the J call TRBJ1-4; 9 nucleotides line up with TRBD1. The CDR3 runs 13 residues. V was pared by 5 bases and J by 10 bases, with 5 bases of the junction left unmatched. CDR3 loop: CASSPGQGRKLFF. In DNA, the CDR3 is TGTGCCAGCAGTCCGGGACAGGGCAGAAAACTGTTTTTT.

V gene TRBV7-2 combines with J gene TRBJ1-1; D unclear. The V end lost 7 bases, the J end lost 1 base, and 16 bases lay between the germline ends. This CDR3 region has 15 residues. From germline, CDR1 is SGHTA and CDR2 FQGNSA. For the CDR3, the DNA is TGTGCCAGCAACTCGGACGGGCGGGCGAACACTGAAGCTTTCTTT. The encoded protein is CASNSDGRANTEAFF.

This chain joins TRBV10-2 and TRBJ2-5; D call uncertain. The V end lost 6 bases, the J end lost 4 bases, and 12 bases lay between the germline ends. The CDR3 runs to 13 residues. CDR1 and CDR2 (germline): WSHSY, SAAADI. CDR3 DNA: TGCGCCAGCAGCTCCCAGGAAGGAGAGACCCAGTACTTC. Residues: CASSSQEGETQYF.

This chain's CDR3 is CAISDYTDTQYF. CDR3 coding DNA: TGTGCCATCAGTGATTACACGGATACGCAGTATTTT. The rearrangement joins TRBV10-3 to TRBJ2-3; no reliable D call. The CDR3 is 12 amino acids. V was pared by 3 bases and J by 6 bases, with 7 bases between. Germline CDR1 ENHRY, CDR2 SYGVKD.

This clone was found once. This chain links TRBV6-2 or TRBV6-3 with TRBJ1-1; 11 bases map to TRBD1. V trimming: 3 bases; J trimming: 8 bases; junction bases outside the gene matches: 8. This CDR3 spans 15 amino acids. The V gene's germline CDR1 is MNHEY and CDR2 SVGEGT. CDR3: CASSYGTWTGGEAFF. CDR3 sequence (DNA): TGTGCCAGCAGTTATGGGACGTGGACAGGGGGCGAAGCTTTCTTT.